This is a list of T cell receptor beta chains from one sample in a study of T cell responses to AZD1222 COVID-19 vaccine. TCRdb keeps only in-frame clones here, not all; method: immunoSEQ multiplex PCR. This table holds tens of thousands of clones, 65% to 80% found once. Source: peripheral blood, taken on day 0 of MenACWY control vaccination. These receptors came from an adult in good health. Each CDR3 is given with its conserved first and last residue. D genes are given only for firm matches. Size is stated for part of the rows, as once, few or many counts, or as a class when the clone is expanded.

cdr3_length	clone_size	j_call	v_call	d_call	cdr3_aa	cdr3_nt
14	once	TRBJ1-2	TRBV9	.	CASSVDTGRGGYTF	TGTGCCAGCAGCGTAGATACGGGCAGGGGAGGCTACACCTTC
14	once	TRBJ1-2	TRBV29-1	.	CSVEDGQANYGYTF	TGCAGCGTTGAAGATGGGCAGGCAAACTATGGCTACACCTTC
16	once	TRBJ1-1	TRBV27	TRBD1	CASSLLGQGQGTEAFF	TGTGCCAGCAGTTTATTGGGACAGGGACAGGGGACTGAAGCTTTCTTT
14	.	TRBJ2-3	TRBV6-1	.	CASSEGRDTDTQYF	TGTGCCAGCAGTGAAGGACGGGACACAGATACGCAGTATTTT
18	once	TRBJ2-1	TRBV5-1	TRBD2	CASSPGTSGRSSYNEQFF	TGCGCCAGCAGCCCCGGGACTAGCGGCCGGAGCTCCTACAATGAGCAGTTCTTC
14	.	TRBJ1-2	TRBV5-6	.	CASSLGRVRYGYTF	TGTGCCAGCAGCTTGGGTAGGGTTCGGTATGGCTACACCTTC
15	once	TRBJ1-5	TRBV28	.	CASSLPTGVNQPQHF	TGTGCCAGCAGTTTACCTACGGGGGTGAATCAGCCCCAGCATTTT
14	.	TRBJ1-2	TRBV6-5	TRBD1	CASRAGTGVYGYTF	TGTGCCAGCAGGGCCGGGACAGGGGTATATGGCTACACCTTC
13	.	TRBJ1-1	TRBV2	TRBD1	CASSGDRATEAFF	TGTGCCAGCAGCGGGGACAGGGCCACTGAAGCTTTCTTT
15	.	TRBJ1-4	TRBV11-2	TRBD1	CASSLGDRENEKLFF	TGTGCCAGCAGCTTAGGCGACAGGGAGAATGAAAAACTGTTTTTT
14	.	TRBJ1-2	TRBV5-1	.	CASSWTDANYGYTF	TGCGCCAGCAGCTGGACGGACGCGAACTATGGCTACACCTTC
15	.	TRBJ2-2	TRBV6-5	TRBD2	CASSYLAGVPGELFF	TGTGCCAGCAGTTATCTAGCGGGAGTACCCGGGGAGCTGTTTTTT
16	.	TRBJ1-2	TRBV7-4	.	CASSSPGEVGSYGYTF	TGTGCCAGCAGCTCACCGGGGGAGGTAGGGAGCTATGGCTACACCTTC
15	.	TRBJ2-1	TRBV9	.	CASSPQGGLYNEQFF	TGTGCCAGCAGCCCCCAAGGGGGATTATACAATGAGCAGTTCTTC